The table lists the clone carrying this T cell receptor (beta chain) with many counts. Its specificity is not known. From germline, CDR1 is MNHNY and CDR2 SVGAGI (reference sequence). The CDR3 is 15 amino acids. Trimming stripped 2 bases from V and 3 bases from J, with 11 bases between. This record belongs to a study of T cell repertoires in cytomegalovirus infection. Across the study: Indications came from public TCR beta signatures; they pointed to CMV infection and to a matching HLA type. Points from the study as a whole: Within the response measured ex vivo, HLA-C-restricted CMV-specific TCR beta clonotypes were dominant.

In TCRdb, the reads were re-called with MiXCR into one record per CDR3 protein. The repertoire holds about 210,000 distinct CDR3 sequences, with roughly 6.5% as singletons. The sequenced material came from PBMCs. This rearrangement joins TRBV6-6 to TRBJ2-1, with D possibly TRBD2 on 5 matching bases. The sequence was obtained from a human donor in good health (CMV status not recorded). Some clones in this sample may be carry-over from other donors' samples. This CDR3 reads CASSYVSGGYNEQFF. The CDR3 coding sequence is TGTGCCAGCAGTTACGTAAGCGGTGGCTACAATGAGCAGTTCTTC.